One and the same sample provided the 18 T cell receptor beta chains below, sequenced in a study of vaccination and CD4 T cells after COVID-19. Sequencing of the DNA from cultured CD4+ T cells was carried out with the Oncomine TCR Beta short-read assay. TCRdb processed the PCR reads anew with MiXCR; each CDR3 protein has one entry. Counted here are 4,000 to 5,000 distinct CDR3 sequences, roughly 65% occurring once; the ten biggest clones make up 31%. These TCRs are of unknown antigen specificity. Treatment defined: approximately 10-day PBMC culture with coronavirus spike peptide pools or control peptides (ViraFEST assay). Researchers collected the unexposed donor's CD4+ T cells before the COVID-19 pandemic (2011-2018). Sequencing was carried out using CD4+ T cells from blood, cultured in vitro. The receptors originated from a human donor in good health.

The chain recombines TRBV6-2 or TRBV6-3 with TRBJ2-3; a weak D match, TRBD1 (6 bases). Trimming stripped 0 bases from V and 2 bases from J, with 12 bases between. The CDR3 length is 16 residues. Per the germline V gene, CDR1 is MNHEY and CDR2 is SVGEGT. The CDR3 DNA follows: TGTGCCAGCAGTTACTCTGACAGGTTCTACACAGATACGCAGTATTTT. It is translated as CASSYSDRFYTDTQYF.

The chain carries TRBV15 and TRBJ2-2; a weak D match, TRBD2 (5 bases). The germline gives CDR1 LNHNV, CDR2 YYDKDF (reference sequence). The germline V and J ends were trimmed by 5 bases and 5 bases, with 15 bases remaining between them. The CDR3 length is 15 residues. The CDR3, as DNA: TGTGCCACCAGCGGGTTTTCGGGAAGTACCGGGGAGCTGTTTTTT. It translates to CATSGFSGSTGELFF.

The chain combines TRBV6-1 with TRBJ1-4; D may be TRBD1 (5 bases). The V gene lost 7 bases and the J gene lost 4 bases, with 13 bases spanning the gap. The CDR3 runs to 14 residues. Germline V CDR1 and CDR2: MNHNS, SASEGT. CDR3 sequence: CASTFAGSNEKLFF. As DNA, the CDR3 is TGTGCCAGCACGTTTGCAGGGAGTAATGAAAAACTGTTTTTT.

V gene TRBV7-2 combines with J gene TRBJ2-7; possible D gene TRBD1, 6 bases. With 5 bases removed from V and 0 bases from J, the gap between germline ends came to 17 bases. Germline V gene data show CDR1 as SGHTA and CDR2 as FQGNSA. This CDR3 spans 16 amino acids. CDR3 nucleotides: TGTGCCAGCAGCCGTGGGGGCGGGCCCAGCTCCTACGAGCAGTACTTC. This codes for CASSRGGGPSSYEQYF.

This chain uses TRBV5-4 with TRBJ1-2; D is unresolved. Germline CDR1 is SGHNT and CDR2 is YYREEE (reference sequence). The CDR3 is made up of 12 amino acids. Deletions cut 2 bases from V and 8 bases from J, with 10 bases between. CDR3 in amino acids: CASSFHNGGYTF. The CDR3 coding sequence is TGTGCCAGCAGCTTCCACAACGGGGGCTACACCTTC.

CDR3 amino acids: CASSLVPGDRAFF. The CDR3 region has the DNA TGTGCCAGTAGTTTGGTGCCGGGTGATCGAGCTTTCTTT. The chain has TRBV19 and TRBJ1-1; no reliable D call. Trimming took off 5 bases at V and 10 bases at J, with 17 bases between the two ends. CDR3 length: 13 residues. Germline CDR1 reads LNHDA; CDR2 reads SQIVND (reference sequence).

The V gene is TRBV29-1, the J gene TRBJ1-6; D unresolved. V lost 6 bases, J lost 0 bases, and 12 bases lay in between. Per the germline V gene, CDR1 is SQVTM and CDR2 is ANQGSEA. The CDR3 runs 15 residues. This CDR3 is CSVLTGSSYNSPLHF. CDR3 sequence (DNA): TGCAGCGTATTGACGGGGAGCTCCTATAATTCACCCCTCCACTTT.

This clonotype was counted a few times. The V gene is TRBV20-1, the J gene TRBJ2-7; D not certain. Per the germline V gene, CDR1 is DFQATT and CDR2 is SNEGSKA (reference sequence). The CDR3 is 14 amino acids. Trimming left V 0 bases short and J 5 bases short, with 14 bases between. CDR3: CSARDLRITNEQYF. CDR3 nucleotides: TGCAGTGCTAGAGATCTGCGGATCACCAACGAGCAGTACTTC.

The rearrangement uses TRBV19 and TRBJ1-5; D unresolved. The CDR3 runs to 12 residues. Trimming left V 7 bases short and J 3 bases short, with 7 bases between. Germline lookup yields CDR1 LNHDA and CDR2 SQIVND (reference sequence). The CDR3 protein is CASKGPNQPQHF. CDR3 nucleotide sequence: TGTGCCAGTAAAGGACCCAATCAGCCCCAGCATTTT. The whole variable domain, remainder taken from reference TRBV19 and TRBJ1-5, is DGGITQSPKYLFRKEGQNVTLSCEQNLNHDAMYWYRQDPGQGLRLIYYSQIVNDFQKGDIAEGYSVSREKKESFPLTVTSAQKNPTAFYLCASKGPNQPQHFGDGTRLSIL.

This chain uses TRBV14 with TRBJ2-5; 8 bases align to TRBD1. Germline-derived CDR1 and CDR2 are SGHDN and FVKESK. The CDR3 is 15 residues long. J was trimmed by 3 bases and V by 0 bases; bases with no gene match: 3. CDR3 sequence: CASSQDRGRKETQYF. The DNA of the CDR3 is TGTGCCAGCAGCCAAGACAGGGGGCGAAAAGAGACCCAGTACTTC.

The chain combines TRBV19 with TRBJ1-5; 7 positions agree with TRBD1. The CDR3 length is 13 residues. The germline CDR1 and CDR2 sequences are LNHDA and SQIVND (reference sequence). After removal of 6 bases from V and 4 bases from J, the junction contained 3 bases not matched to a gene. The CDR3 sequence is CASSPTGNQPQHF. CDR3 bases: TGTGCCAGTAGCCCGACAGGGAATCAGCCCCAGCATTTT.

The chain carries TRBV25-1 and TRBJ2-5; 10 bases are a match to TRBD2. The germline V gene encodes CDR1 MGHDK and CDR2 SYGVNS. This CDR3 is 18 amino acids long. With 2 bases clipped from V and 0 bases from J, the junction kept 9 bases outside the gene matches. The CDR3 loop is CASSEVLAGGVYQETQYF. For the CDR3, the DNA is TGTGCCAGCAGTGAAGTGTTAGCGGGAGGAGTGTACCAAGAGACCCAGTACTTC.

In this sample, this clonotype turned up a few times. The V gene is TRBV20-1, the J gene TRBJ1-2; the match to TRBD1 covers 7 bases. The CDR3 is made up of 18 amino acids. Looked up from germline, CDR1 is DFQATT and CDR2 is SNEGSKA (reference sequence). J lost 0 bases, V lost 1 base, and 14 bases had no gene match. CDR3 sequence reads: CSARALLLPGQSNYGYTF. DNA of the CDR3: TGCAGTGCTAGAGCTTTGTTACTCCCGGGACAGTCTAACTATGGCTACACCTTC.

This chain connects TRBV7-9 to TRBJ2-7; D is perhaps TRBD1 or TRBD2 (5 bases each). CDR1 and CDR2 from the germline V gene are SEHNR and FQNEAQ (reference sequence). Deletions cut 1 base from V and 6 bases from J, with 16 bases between. The CDR3 has 15 residues. Here the CDR3 DNA reads TGTGCCAGCAGCTTAGAGTTGGGGGTGAGAGCCGAGCAGTACTTC. It is translated as CASSLELGVRAEQYF.

The chain joins TRBV15 to TRBJ2-7; no clear D. This CDR3 is built from 13 residues. Germline V gene lookup returns CDR1 LNHNV and CDR2 YYDKDF (reference sequence). The ends were cut back, 1 base at V and 3 bases at J, with 7 bases in the middle. This chain's CDR3 is CATSRGQLYEQYF. CDR3 sequence (DNA): TGTGCCACCAGCAGAGGGCAGCTCTACGAGCAGTACTTC.

This clonotype was counted only a few times. The chain employs TRBV12-3 or TRBV12-4 and TRBJ1-5; TRBD1 might be the D (5 bases). The CDR3 extends over 13 amino acids. Deletions cut 5 bases from V and 2 bases from J, with 7 bases between. CDR3 in amino acids: CASSTGGNQPQHF. CDR3 sequence (DNA): TGTGCCAGCAGTACAGGAGGCAATCAGCCCCAGCATTTT.

The CDR3 protein is CASRTGGSTDTQYF. The CDR3 coding sequence is TGTGCCAGTAGAACTGGGGGAAGCACAGATACGCAGTATTTT. The gene calls are TRBV19 and TRBJ2-3; D may correspond to TRBD1 or TRBD2 (5 bases each). V lost 6 bases, J lost 0 bases, and 10 bases lay in between. The CDR3 spans 14 residues. Germline CDR1 LNHDA, CDR2 SQIVND (reference sequence).

The gene calls are TRBV7-2 and TRBJ1-2, with D uncertain. The V gene's germline CDR1 is SGHTA and CDR2 FQGNSA. With 5 bases removed from V and 0 bases from J, the gap between germline ends came to 13 bases. The CDR3 contains 15 residues. CDR3 nucleotide sequence: TGTGCCAGCAGCGAACGGTCGTGGGCTAACTATGGCTACACCTTC. Amino acids: CASSERSWANYGYTF. The variable domain in full, with the rest retrieved from reference TRBV7-2 and TRBJ1-2, is GAGVSQSPSNKVTEKGKDVELRCDPISGHTALYWYRQSLGQGLEFLIYFQGNSAPDKSGLPSDRFSAERTGGSVSTLTIQRTQQEDSAVYLCASSERSWANYGYTFGSGTRLTVV.